This record looks at one T cell receptor (beta chain) sequence and its context. CDR1 is MNHEY and CDR2 is SVGAGI in the germline V gene. V was pared by 5 bases and J by 6 bases, with 8 bases of the junction left unmatched. The CDR3 runs to 15 residues. TCR beta cDNA was made from 400 to 500 ng total RNA with a constant-region primer. The TCR beta library was amplified through three nested multiplex PCR rounds in a modified ARM-PCR procedure. The first two PCR rounds used TRBV1-TRBV30 primers with a Cbeta primer, 9 to 10 cycles each. In TCRdb, the multiplex PCR reads were re-called with MiXCR into one record per CDR3 protein. The data show some 190,000 distinct CDR3 sequences, 60% seen once. Germline DNA was also extracted, with blood RNA taken from unsorted whole blood. These data originate in a study of tumor-infiltrating lymphocytes in primary liver carcinoma. Looking at the study overall: The patients had histopathologically diagnosed primary liver carcinoma, and their disease was treated by surgical resection.

The gene calls are TRBV6-5 and TRBJ2-7; 12 nucleotides line up with TRBD2. This receptor was identified in a man in his forties or fifties with primary liver carcinoma and hepatitis B virus infection. The sequenced sample consisted of peripheral blood. CDR3 protein: CASSHSTSGRSEQYF. DNA for the CDR3: TGTGCCAGCAGTCACAGCACTAGCGGGAGGTCCGAGCAGTACTTC.